The entry below describes one T cell receptor (beta chain). The data originate from a study of blood T cell repertoires in COVID-19. Study in general: Specimens from acute and convalescent COVID-19 originated in the United States, Italy and Spain. The analysed material was cDNA or gDNA that came from T cells, B-cell-depleted T cells, or PBMCs.

The assay was immunoSEQ multiplex PCR, and TCRdb's table has in-frame clones only and misses some. This repertoire shows some 130,000 clones, 75% to 90% found once; its top ten account for more than 15%. The receptor's source is a man aged 45-60 years with active or convalescent COVID-19. Sequencing input: peripheral blood.

The CDR3 is CASSTTGGASNTGELFF. The DNA for the CDR3 is TGCGCCAGCAGTACGACAGGGGGCGCGTCGAACACCGGGGAGCTGTTTTTT. The V call is TRBV5-1, the J call TRBJ2-2; 10 bases are a match to TRBD1. V was pared by 5 bases and J by 0 bases, with 7 bases of the junction left unmatched. The germline gives CDR1 SGHRS, CDR2 YFSETQ. This CDR3 comprises 17 residues.